The rows below give T cell receptor beta chains drawn from one sample of a study of cytomegalovirus exposure and HLA in healthy donors. The protocol was immunoSEQ multiplex PCR, while the TCRdb copy is restricted to in-frame clones and leaves out a portion. This sample has approximately 150,000 clones, with 70% to 80% found just once. The sequencing sample was made of PBMCs. The receptors originated from a young man in good health and CMV-seronegative. CDR3s include the opening cysteine and the closing phenylalanine or tryptophan. D genes are given only for firm matches. A clone size is listed for some rows: how often the clone was seen (once, few, many), or a class if it is expanded.

size: -; J: TRBJ1-1; D: -; V: TRBV2; CDR3: CASARDKAFF; DNA: TGTGCCAGCGCCCGGGACAAAGCTTTCTTT
size: -; J: TRBJ2-5; D: -; V: TRBV30; CDR3: CAWSWGGAETQYF; DNA: TGTGCCTGGAGTTGGGGGGGGGCGGAGACCCAGTACTTC
size: -; J: TRBJ2-7; D: -; V: TRBV15; CDR3: CATSRDLGGDYEQYF; DNA: TGTGCCACCAGCAGAGATCTTGGCGGGGACTACGAGCAGTACTTC
size: -; J: TRBJ2-5; D: TRBD2; V: TRBV5-1; CDR3: CASSLWGGSGETQYF; DNA: TGCGCCAGCAGCTTGTGGGGGGGGTCGGGGGAGACCCAGTACTTC
size: few; J: TRBJ2-7; D: -; V: TRBV25-1; CDR3: CASSEDDMGALDEQYF; DNA: TGTGCCAGCAGTGAAGACGACATGGGGGCTTTAGACGAGCAGTACTTC
size: -; J: TRBJ2-7; D: TRBD2; V: TRBV5-1; CDR3: CASSLLTSSPYEQYF; DNA: TGCGCCAGCAGCTTGTTGACTAGCTCTCCCTACGAGCAGTACTTC
size: -; J: TRBJ1-1; D: -; V: TRBV2; CDR3: CVSTGPNTEAFF; DNA: TGTGTCAGCACTGGGCCCAACACTGAAGCTTTCTTT
size: -; J: TRBJ1-4; D: -; V: TRBV30; CDR3: CAWSVRGSNEKLFF; DNA: TGTGCCTGGAGTGTAAGGGGCTCTAATGAAAAACTGTTTTTT
size: -; J: TRBJ2-7; D: -; V: TRBV28; CDR3: CASSLGTLSSYEQYF; DNA: TGTGCCAGCAGTTTAGGGACTCTGAGCTCCTACGAGCAGTACTTC
size: -; J: TRBJ1-2; D: -; V: TRBV7-2; CDR3: CASSLGTTINYGYTF; DNA: TGTGCCAGCAGCTTAGGGACAACAATCAACTATGGCTACACCTTC
size: -; J: TRBJ2-1; D: -; V: TRBV28; CDR3: CASSLSGHLYNEQFF; DNA: TGTGCCAGCAGTTTATCTGGACACCTGTACAATGAGCAGTTCTTC
size: -; J: TRBJ1-4; D: TRBD1; V: TRBV7-9; CDR3: CASSLAGTGTEKLFF; DNA: TGTGCCAGCAGCTTAGCCGGGACAGGGACTGAAAAACTGTTTTTT
size: -; J: TRBJ1-5; D: TRBD1; V: TRBV4-3; CDR3: CASSQVVTGSNQPQHF; DNA: TGCGCCAGCAGCCAAGTAGTGACAGGGAGCAATCAGCCCCAGCATTTT
size: -; J: TRBJ1-2; D: TRBD1; V: TRBV28; CDR3: CASSSGQGPIYGYTF; DNA: TGTGCCAGCAGTTCGGGACAGGGGCCTATCTATGGCTACACCTTC
size: -; J: TRBJ1-2; D: TRBD1; V: TRBV15; CDR3: CATSGGTGDGYTF; DNA: TGTGCCACCAGCGGTGGGACAGGGGATGGCTACACCTTC
size: -; J: TRBJ2-7; D: -; V: TRBV5-8; CDR3: CASSLVGVGLYEQYF; DNA: TGTGCCAGCAGCTTGGTCGGGGTGGGACTCTACGAGCAGTACTTC
size: few; J: TRBJ1-1; D: -; V: TRBV7-3; CDR3: CASSLTGGPGTEAFF; DNA: TGTGCCAGCAGCTTAACCGGGGGGCCGGGCACTGAAGCTTTCTTT
size: -; J: TRBJ2-1; D: TRBD2; V: TRBV7-8; CDR3: CASSSSRGGLAGGKSSYNEQFF; DNA: TGTGCCAGCAGCTCCTCCAGGGGCGGACTAGCGGGAGGTAAAAGCTCCTACAATGAGCAGTTCTTC
size: -; J: TRBJ2-6; D: -; V: TRBV27; CDR3: CASSLLQGGANVLTF; DNA: TGTGCCAGCAGTTTACTGCAGGGTGGGGCCAACGTCCTGACTTTC
size: -; J: TRBJ2-7; D: TRBD2; V: TRBV6-1; CDR3: CASRALAGGTYEQYF; DNA: TGTGCCAGCAGGGCACTAGCGGGAGGGACCTACGAGCAGTACTTC
size: -; J: TRBJ1-2; D: -; V: TRBV14; CDR3: CASSQVHPDYGYTF; DNA: TGTGCCAGCAGCCAAGTACACCCTGACTATGGCTACACCTTC
size: -; J: TRBJ1-1; D: TRBD1; V: TRBV2; CDR3: CASRSSGAGGVWQAFF; DNA: TGTGCCAGCAGGTCATCGGGGGCAGGGGGAGTTTGGCAAGCTTTCTTT
size: -; J: TRBJ1-1; D: TRBD1; V: TRBV6-6; CDR3: CASTQGGTEAFF; DNA: TGTGCCAGCACCCAGGGGGGCACTGAAGCTTTCTTT
size: -; J: TRBJ1-6; D: -; V: TRBV5-6; CDR3: CASSLGGGNPYSPLHF; DNA: TGTGCCAGCAGCCTCGGTGGGGGGAACCCGTATTCACCCCTCCACTTT
size: -; J: TRBJ1-4; D: TRBD1; V: TRBV29-1; CDR3: CSVAPGQFNEKLFF; DNA: TGCAGCGTTGCACCGGGACAGTTTAATGAAAAACTGTTTTTT
size: -; J: TRBJ1-5; D: TRBD1; V: TRBV11-3; CDR3: CASSARQGTSNQPQHF; DNA: TGTGCCAGCAGCGCAAGACAGGGGACAAGCAATCAGCCCCAGCATTTT
size: -; J: TRBJ1-4; D: TRBD1; V: TRBV30; CDR3: CAWSDDRVEEKLFF; DNA: TGTGCCTGGAGCGATGACAGGGTGGAGGAAAAACTGTTTTTT
size: -; J: TRBJ2-1; D: TRBD2; V: TRBV4-1; CDR3: CASSHGRADNEQFF; DNA: TGCGCCAGCAGCCACGGGAGGGCGGACAATGAGCAGTTCTTC
size: -; J: TRBJ1-3; D: -; V: TRBV30; CDR3: CAWSPGAGNTIYF; DNA: TGTGCCTGGAGTCCAGGGGCTGGAAACACCATATATTTT
size: -; J: TRBJ1-5; D: -; V: TRBV27; CDR3: CASSLRATYQPQHF; DNA: TGTGCCAGCAGTTTGAGAGCTACCTATCAGCCCCAGCATTTT
size: -; J: TRBJ1-5; D: -; V: TRBV19; CDR3: CASSIDYSSNQPQHF; DNA: TGTGCCAGTAGTATAGATTACAGTAGCAATCAGCCCCAGCATTTT
size: -; J: TRBJ2-7; D: TRBD2; V: TRBV5-6; CDR3: CASSLGTSGSYTYEQYF; DNA: TGTGCCAGCAGCCTCGGGACTAGCGGATCCTACACCTACGAGCAGTACTTC
size: -; J: TRBJ2-3; D: -; V: TRBV6-5; CDR3: CASSYSRVPGTDTQYF; DNA: TGTGCCAGCAGTTACTCTCGGGTCCCCGGCACAGATACGCAGTATTTT
size: -; J: TRBJ2-2; D: TRBD2; V: TRBV9; CDR3: CASSKGLAGDNTGELFF; DNA: TGTGCCAGCAGCAAGGGACTAGCGGGGGACAACACCGGGGAGCTGTTTTTT
size: -; J: TRBJ2-7; D: -; V: TRBV7-2; CDR3: CASSFQGSSYEQYF; DNA: TGTGCCAGCAGCTTCCAGGGAAGCTCCTACGAGCAGTACTTC
size: -; J: TRBJ2-7; D: -; V: TRBV14; CDR3: CASSQESVGASDYEQYF; DNA: TGTGCCAGCAGCCAAGAATCTGTAGGAGCTTCCGACTACGAGCAGTACTTC
size: -; J: TRBJ1-1; D: TRBD1; V: TRBV7-8; CDR3: CASSRQGNTEAFF; DNA: TGTGCCAGCAGCCGACAGGGTAACACTGAAGCTTTCTTT
size: -; J: TRBJ2-3; D: TRBD2; V: TRBV30; CDR3: CAWNLPTSGGVDTQYF; DNA: TGTGCCTGGAACCTCCCGACTAGCGGGGGGGTGGATACGCAGTATTTT
size: -; J: TRBJ1-2; D: TRBD1; V: TRBV18; CDR3: CASSPETGGNYGYTF; DNA: TGTGCCAGCTCACCAGAGACAGGGGGCAACTATGGCTACACCTTC
size: -; J: TRBJ1-2; D: -; V: TRBV6-5; CDR3: CASSYGGSYGYTF; DNA: TGTGCCAGCAGTTACGGGGGCAGCTATGGCTACACCTTC
size: -; J: TRBJ1-1; D: -; V: TRBV10-1; CDR3: CASSESGRLEAFF; DNA: TGCGCCAGCAGTGAGTCGGGGAGACTTGAAGCTTTCTTT
size: -; J: TRBJ2-7; D: -; V: TRBV6-1; CDR3: CASSEGSPSSYEQYF; DNA: TGTGCCAGCAGTGAGGGCAGTCCAAGCTCCTACGAGCAGTACTTC
size: -; J: TRBJ1-4; D: -; V: TRBV6-5; CDR3: CASSYRGFEKLFF; DNA: TGTGCCAGCAGTTATAGGGGCTTTGAAAAACTGTTTTTT
size: -; J: TRBJ1-1; D: -; V: TRBV28; CDR3: CASSFGGFRTEAFF; DNA: TGTGCCAGCAGTTTCGGGGGTTTTAGGACTGAAGCTTTCTTT
size: -; J: TRBJ2-1; D: -; V: TRBV30; CDR3: CAWSGASLQFF; DNA: TGTGCCTGGAGTGGGGCTAGCCTGCAGTTCTTC
size: few; J: TRBJ1-5; D: TRBD1; V: TRBV19; CDR3: CASSIGQGSGISSQPQHF; DNA: TGTGCCAGTAGTATAGGACAGGGAAGCGGTATCTCGAGTCAGCCCCAGCATTTT
size: -; J: TRBJ2-7; D: TRBD1; V: TRBV19; CDR3: CASSPTGTGGGEQYF; DNA: TGTGCCAGTAGCCCTACCGGGACAGGGGGCGGCGAGCAGTACTTC
size: -; J: TRBJ2-2; D: TRBD1; V: TRBV28; CDR3: CATSGQGAGTGELFF; DNA: TGTGCCACCTCCGGACAGGGGGCGGGGACCGGGGAGCTGTTTTTT
size: -; J: TRBJ2-1; D: TRBD2; V: TRBV6-5; CDR3: CASSYSGLAGKEQFF; DNA: TGTGCCAGCAGTTACTCGGGACTAGCGGGGAAAGAGCAGTTCTTC
size: -; J: TRBJ2-3; D: -; V: TRBV19; CDR3: CASSIDPTSTDTQYF; DNA: TGTGCCAGTAGTATAGATCCTACTAGCACAGATACGCAGTATTTT
size: once; J: TRBJ2-5; D: TRBD2; V: TRBV27; CDR3: CASSSLAGQETQYF; DNA: TGTGCCAGCAGTTCATTAGCGGGTCAAGAGACCCAGTACTTC
size: -; J: TRBJ2-5; D: -; V: TRBV5-6; CDR3: CASSWGLEQETQYF; DNA: TGTGCCAGCAGCTGGGGACTGGAGCAAGAGACCCAGTACTTC
size: -; J: TRBJ1-1; D: -; V: TRBV7-2; CDR3: CASSLGSWGGTEAFF; DNA: TGTGCCAGCAGCTTAGGATCATGGGGAGGCACTGAAGCTTTCTTT
size: -; J: TRBJ1-1; D: -; V: TRBV5-1; CDR3: CASSFSQGTEAFF; DNA: TGCGCCAGCAGCTTCTCTCAGGGCACTGAAGCTTTCTTT
size: few; J: TRBJ1-1; D: -; V: TRBV5-4; CDR3: CASSLDPDMNTEAFF; DNA: TGTGCCAGCAGCTTGGATCCGGACATGAACACTGAAGCTTTCTTT